A selection of T cell receptor beta chains follows, all from one sample in a study of post-analysis software for immune sequencing data. Each CDR3 protein gets one entry after TCRdb re-called the PCR reads with MiXCR. The sample holds roughly 540,000 distinct CDR3 sequences; around a third are singletons and the top ten take approximately 6%. Sequenced input: blood. The receptors originated from a girl aged 2 to 17 with multiple sclerosis. The CDR3 runs from the conserved cysteine through the conserved F or W. Fields, in order: J gene, CDR3 length, V gene, CDR3 protein.

j_call: -; cdr3_length: 11; v_call: TRBV10-2; cdr3_aa: CASLSGHEQYF
j_call: TRBJ2-7; cdr3_length: 13; v_call: TRBV7-8; cdr3_aa: CASSLIQNYEQYF
j_call: TRBJ1-2; cdr3_length: 14; v_call: TRBV5-1; cdr3_aa: CASSLDGREDGYTF
j_call: TRBJ1-1; cdr3_length: 16; v_call: TRBV27; cdr3_aa: CASSFNRERKMPEAFF
j_call: TRBJ2-7; cdr3_length: 12; v_call: TRBV20-1; cdr3_aa: CSASRSSYEQYF
j_call: TRBJ1-6; cdr3_length: 13; v_call: TRBV28; cdr3_aa: CASWGVYNSPLHF
j_call: TRBJ1-1; cdr3_length: 14; v_call: TRBV7-3; cdr3_aa: CASSRDILSGEAFF
j_call: TRBJ2-5; cdr3_length: 17; v_call: TRBV5-1; cdr3_aa: CASSLTLQGGGQETQYF
j_call: TRBJ1-1; cdr3_length: 14; v_call: TRBV6-1; cdr3_aa: CASSRQDRDTEAFF
j_call: -; cdr3_length: 13; v_call: TRBV19; cdr3_aa: CASRPGIRETQYF
j_call: TRBJ1-2; cdr3_length: 12; v_call: TRBV7-2; cdr3_aa: CAGSLEGYGYTF
j_call: TRBJ2-5; cdr3_length: 15; v_call: TRBV6-1; cdr3_aa: CASSVLAGTQETQYF
j_call: TRBJ2-7; cdr3_length: 16; v_call: TRBV7-6; cdr3_aa: CASSPVGDYPYYEQYF
j_call: TRBJ2-1; cdr3_length: 17; v_call: TRBV6-4; cdr3_aa: CASSLRTSGGDYNEQFF
j_call: TRBJ2-3; cdr3_length: 14; v_call: TRBV6-4; cdr3_aa: CASSLEEGLDTQYF
j_call: TRBJ1-1; cdr3_length: 14; v_call: TRBV6-5; cdr3_aa: CASSYSNLEGKAFF
j_call: TRBJ1-6; cdr3_length: 14; v_call: TRBV5-1; cdr3_aa: CASSKGQYNSPLHF
j_call: TRBJ2-7; cdr3_length: 15; v_call: TRBV27; cdr3_aa: CASSGPGQVIYEQYF
j_call: TRBJ1-1; cdr3_length: 15; v_call: TRBV20-1; cdr3_aa: CSATPSGRVNTEAFF
j_call: TRBJ1-2; cdr3_length: 15; v_call: TRBV21-1; cdr3_aa: CASSKGDRGIDGYTF
j_call: TRBJ1-6; cdr3_length: 17; v_call: TRBV4-1; cdr3_aa: CASSQPSGGGSDSPLHF